The present entry profiles one T cell receptor (beta chain) with its context. Its antigen is still unknown. Next came a second PCR, run for about 7 to 11 cycles, which used a sample-barcoded 5' primer along with a J-beta primer mix. TCRdb re-analysed the 5' RACE reads in MiXCR, keeping a single row per CDR3 protein. The table lists 920,000 or so distinct CDR3 sequences, around 45% of them singletons. The CDR3 has 16 amino acids. Trimming cost V 6 bases and J 4 bases; bases outside gene matches: 10. This specimen comes from a study of blood T cells in healthy people across ages. The study, taken as a whole, reports: Diversity was estimated from one million T cells, and these estimates were considered underestimates. It was not possible, with unsorted PBMCs, to conclusively compare naive and antigen-experienced cells.

This clonotype was obtained from a woman aged 55-75 years in good health. The sample taken for sequencing was blood. The rearrangement links TRBV12-3 or TRBV12-4 to TRBJ2-1, with 9 bases matching TRBD1. CDR3 region: CASSPSDRGKYNEQFF. The CDR3 coding sequence is TGTGCCAGCAGCCCAAGCGACAGGGGGAAATACAATGAGCAGTTCTTC.